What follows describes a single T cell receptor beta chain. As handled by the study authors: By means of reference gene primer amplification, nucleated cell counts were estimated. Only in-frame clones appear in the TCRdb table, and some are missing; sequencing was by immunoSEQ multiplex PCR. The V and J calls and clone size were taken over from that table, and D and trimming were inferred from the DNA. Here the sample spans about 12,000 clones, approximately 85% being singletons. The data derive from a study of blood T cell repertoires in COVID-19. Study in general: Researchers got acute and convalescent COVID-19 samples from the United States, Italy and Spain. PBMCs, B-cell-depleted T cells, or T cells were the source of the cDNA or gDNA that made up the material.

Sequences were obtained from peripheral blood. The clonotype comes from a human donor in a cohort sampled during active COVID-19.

In DNA form, the CDR3 reads TGTGCCAGCAGTTTATATGAAATCCGACAGGGAGGAGATGGCTACACCTTC. It specifies CASSLYEIRQGGDGYTF. The gene calls are TRBV28 and TRBJ1-2, with 7 positions matching TRBD1. J gave up 6 bases and V 1 base, and 14 bases lay outside the gene matches. The CDR3 runs to 17 residues. Per the germline V gene, CDR1 is MDHEN and CDR2 is SYDVKM.